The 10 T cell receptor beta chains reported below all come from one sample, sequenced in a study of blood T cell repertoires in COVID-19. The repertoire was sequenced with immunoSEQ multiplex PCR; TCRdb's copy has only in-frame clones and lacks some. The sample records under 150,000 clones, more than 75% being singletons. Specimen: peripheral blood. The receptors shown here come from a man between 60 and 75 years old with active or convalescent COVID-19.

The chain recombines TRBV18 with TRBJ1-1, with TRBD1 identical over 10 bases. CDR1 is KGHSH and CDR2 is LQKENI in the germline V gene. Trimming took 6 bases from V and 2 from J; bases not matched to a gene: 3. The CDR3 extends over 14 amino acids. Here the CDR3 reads CASSRDRGNTEAFF. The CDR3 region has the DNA TGTGCCAGCTCGCGGGACAGGGGAAACACTGAAGCTTTCTTT.

CDR3 residues: CASSARGGREQPQHF. CDR3 DNA sequence: TGTGCCAGCAGTGCGAGGGGGGGGAGAGAGCAGCCCCAGCATTTT. The genes are TRBV2 and TRBJ1-5; TRBD1 might be the D (6 bases). CDR3 size: 15 residues. V shed 4 bases and J shed 7 bases, with 17 bases lying between them. Germline lookup yields CDR1 SNHLY and CDR2 FYNNEI.

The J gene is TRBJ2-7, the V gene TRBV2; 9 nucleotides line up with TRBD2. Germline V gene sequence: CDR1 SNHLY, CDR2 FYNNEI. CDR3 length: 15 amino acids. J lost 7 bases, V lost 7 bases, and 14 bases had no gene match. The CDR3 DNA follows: TGTGCCAGCACTGTGGCGCGGGAGGGGAGAGGGGAGCAGTACTTC. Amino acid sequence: CASTVAREGRGEQYF.

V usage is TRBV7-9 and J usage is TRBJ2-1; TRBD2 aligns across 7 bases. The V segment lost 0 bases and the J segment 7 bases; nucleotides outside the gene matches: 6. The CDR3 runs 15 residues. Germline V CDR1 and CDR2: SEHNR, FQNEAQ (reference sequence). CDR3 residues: CASSLAGGRWNEQFF. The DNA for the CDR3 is TGTGCCAGCAGCTTAGCGGGAGGGCGGTGGAATGAGCAGTTCTTC.

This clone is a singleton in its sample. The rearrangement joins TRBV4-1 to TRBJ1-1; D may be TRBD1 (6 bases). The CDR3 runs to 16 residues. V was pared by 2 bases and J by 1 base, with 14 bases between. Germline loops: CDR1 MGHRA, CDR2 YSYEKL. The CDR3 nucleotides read TGCGCCAGCAGCCAAACCACGGACAGACCGAACACTGAAGCTTTCTTT. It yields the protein CASSQTTDRPNTEAFF.

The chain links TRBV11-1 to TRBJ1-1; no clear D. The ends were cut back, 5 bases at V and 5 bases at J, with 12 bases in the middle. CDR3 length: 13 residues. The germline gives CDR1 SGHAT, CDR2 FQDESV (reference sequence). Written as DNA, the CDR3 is TGTGCCAGCAGCCCCCTGGAGGGTACTGAAGCTTTCTTT. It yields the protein CASSPLEGTEAFF. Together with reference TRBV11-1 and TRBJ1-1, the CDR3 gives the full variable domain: EAEVAQSPRYKITEKSQAVAFWCDPISGHATLYWYRQILGQGPELLVQFQDESVVDDSQLPKDRFSAERLKGVDSTLKIQPAELGDSAMYLCASSPLEGTEAFFGQGTRLTVV.

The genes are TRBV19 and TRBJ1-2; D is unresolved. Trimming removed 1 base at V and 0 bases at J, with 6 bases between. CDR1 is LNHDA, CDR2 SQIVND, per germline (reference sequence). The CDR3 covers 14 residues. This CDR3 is CASSIGVSNYGYTF. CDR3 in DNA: TGTGCCAGTAGTATAGGCGTTTCTAACTATGGCTACACCTTC.

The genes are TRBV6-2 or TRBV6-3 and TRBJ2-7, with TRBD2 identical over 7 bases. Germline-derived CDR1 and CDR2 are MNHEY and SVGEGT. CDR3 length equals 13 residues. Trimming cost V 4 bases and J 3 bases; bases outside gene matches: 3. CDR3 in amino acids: CASSFQRDYEQYF. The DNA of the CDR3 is TGTGCCAGCAGTTTCCAGCGGGACTACGAGCAGTACTTC.

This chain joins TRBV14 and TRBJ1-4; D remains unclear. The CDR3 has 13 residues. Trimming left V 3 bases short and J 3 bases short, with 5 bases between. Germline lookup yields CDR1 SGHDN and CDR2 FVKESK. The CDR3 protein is CASSHRPNEKLFF. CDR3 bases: TGTGCCAGCAGCCACAGGCCTAATGAAAAACTGTTTTTT. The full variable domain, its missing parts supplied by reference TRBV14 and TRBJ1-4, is EAGVTQFPSHSVIEKGQTVTLRCDPISGHDNLYWYRRVMGKEIKFLLHFVKESKQDESGMPNNRFLAERTGGTYSTLKVQPAELEDSGVYFCASSHRPNEKLFFGSGTQLSVL.

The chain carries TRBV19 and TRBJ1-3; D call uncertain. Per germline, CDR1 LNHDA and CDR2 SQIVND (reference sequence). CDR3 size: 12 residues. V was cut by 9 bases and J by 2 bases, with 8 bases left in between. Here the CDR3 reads CASGGAGNTIYF. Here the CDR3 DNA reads TGTGCCAGCGGCGGGGCTGGAAACACCATATATTTT.